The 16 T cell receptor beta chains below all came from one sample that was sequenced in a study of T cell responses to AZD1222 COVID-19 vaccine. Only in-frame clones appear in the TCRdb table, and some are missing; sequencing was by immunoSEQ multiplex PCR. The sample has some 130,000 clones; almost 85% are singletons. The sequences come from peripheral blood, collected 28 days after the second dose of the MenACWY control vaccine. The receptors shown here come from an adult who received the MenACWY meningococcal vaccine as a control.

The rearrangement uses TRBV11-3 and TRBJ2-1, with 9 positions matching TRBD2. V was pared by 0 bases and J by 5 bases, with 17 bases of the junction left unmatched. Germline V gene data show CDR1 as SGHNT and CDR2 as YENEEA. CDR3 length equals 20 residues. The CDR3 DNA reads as TGTGCCAGCAGCTTAGATTGGGCGCGGGAGGGCCCCCTACTACACAATGAGCAGTTCTTC. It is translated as CASSLDWAREGPLLHNEQFF.

CDR3 bases: TGTGCCAGCAGCGGACAGGGGGCGGACTATGGCTACACCTTC. Encoded protein: CASSGQGADYGYTF. J is TRBJ1-2 and V is TRBV2, with 11 bases aligning to TRBD1. The germline gives CDR1 SNHLY, CDR2 FYNNEI. The V and J ends lost 6 bases and 3 bases, in that order; junction bases with no gene match: 3. The CDR3 length is 14 residues.

The CDR3: CASSGQQDGYTF. The CDR3 bases are TGTGCCAGCAGCGGCCAACAGGATGGCTACACCTTC. The chain uses TRBV11-3 and TRBJ1-2; perhaps TRBD1 as D (5 bases). The CDR3 is 12 residues long. CDR1 is SGHNT, CDR2 YENEEA, per germline. V was clipped by 5 bases and J by 6 bases, with 10 bases between them.

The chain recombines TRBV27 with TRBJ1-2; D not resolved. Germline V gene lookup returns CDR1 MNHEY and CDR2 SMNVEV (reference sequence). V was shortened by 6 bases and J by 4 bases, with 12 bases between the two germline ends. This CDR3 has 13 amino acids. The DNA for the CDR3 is TGTGCCAGCAGGGGAGGGTACCCCTATGGCTACACCTTC. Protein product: CASRGGYPYGYTF.

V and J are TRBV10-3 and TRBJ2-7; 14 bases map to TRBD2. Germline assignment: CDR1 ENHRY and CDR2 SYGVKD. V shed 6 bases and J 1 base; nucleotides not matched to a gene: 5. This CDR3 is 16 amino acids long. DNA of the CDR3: TGTGCCATCAGCCGTAGGACTAGCGGGGGGTCCTACGAGCAGTACTTC. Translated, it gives CAISRRTSGGSYEQYF.

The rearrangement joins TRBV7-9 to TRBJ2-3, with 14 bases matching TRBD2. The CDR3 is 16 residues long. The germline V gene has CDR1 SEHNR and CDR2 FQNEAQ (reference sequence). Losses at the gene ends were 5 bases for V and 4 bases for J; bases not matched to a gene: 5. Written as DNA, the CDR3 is TGTGCCAGCAGCAATCCGGGACTAGCGGGAGCAGATACGCAGTATTTT. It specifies CASSNPGLAGADTQYF.

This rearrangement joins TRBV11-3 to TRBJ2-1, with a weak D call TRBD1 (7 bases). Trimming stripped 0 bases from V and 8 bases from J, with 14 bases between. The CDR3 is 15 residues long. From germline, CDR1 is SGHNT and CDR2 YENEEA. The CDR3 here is CASSLESGGGHEQFF. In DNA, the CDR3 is TGTGCCAGCAGCTTAGAATCAGGAGGGGGCCATGAGCAGTTCTTC.

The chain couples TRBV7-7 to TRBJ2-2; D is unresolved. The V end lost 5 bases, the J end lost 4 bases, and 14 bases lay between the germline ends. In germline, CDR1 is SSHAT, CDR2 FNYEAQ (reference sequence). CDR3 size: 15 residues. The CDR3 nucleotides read TGTGCCAGCAGCCCTACCTCGACGTCCACCGGGGAGCTGTTTTTT. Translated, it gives CASSPTSTSTGELFF.

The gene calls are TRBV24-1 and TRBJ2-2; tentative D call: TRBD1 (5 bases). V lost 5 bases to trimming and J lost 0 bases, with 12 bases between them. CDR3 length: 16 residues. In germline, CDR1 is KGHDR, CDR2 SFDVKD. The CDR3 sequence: CATSGPLTANTGELFF. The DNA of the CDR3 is TGTGCCACCAGTGGACCCCTGACAGCGAACACCGGGGAGCTGTTTTTT.

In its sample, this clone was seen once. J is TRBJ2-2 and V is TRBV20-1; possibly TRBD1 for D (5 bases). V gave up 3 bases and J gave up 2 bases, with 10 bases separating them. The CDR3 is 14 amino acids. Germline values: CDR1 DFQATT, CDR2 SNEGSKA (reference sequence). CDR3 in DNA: TGCAGTGCTAGTTTGGACACCAACACCGGGGAGCTGTTTTTT. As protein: CSASLDTNTGELFF.

This chain's CDR3 is CAWSDYGGPLDTGELFF. Written as DNA, the CDR3 is TGTGCCTGGAGTGACTATGGGGGACCTCTTGACACCGGGGAGCTGTTTTTT. The rearrangement links TRBV30 to TRBJ2-2; the D gene could be TRBD1 or TRBD2 (5 bases each). The germline V gene encodes CDR1 GTSNPN and CDR2 SVGIG (reference sequence). CDR3 length: 17 residues. V dropped 1 base and J dropped 3 bases, with 18 bases sitting between them.

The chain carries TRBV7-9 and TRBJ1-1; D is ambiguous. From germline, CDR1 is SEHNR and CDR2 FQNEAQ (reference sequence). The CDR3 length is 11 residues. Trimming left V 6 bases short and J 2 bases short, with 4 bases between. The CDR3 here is CASSRNTEAFF. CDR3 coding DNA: TGTGCCAGCAGTCGAAACACTGAAGCTTTCTTT.

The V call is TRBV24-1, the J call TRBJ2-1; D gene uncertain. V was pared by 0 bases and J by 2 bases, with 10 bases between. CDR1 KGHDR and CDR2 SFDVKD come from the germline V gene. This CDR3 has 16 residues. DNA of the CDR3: TGTGCCACCAGTGATTTGTCGAAGGCGACCTACAATGAGCAGTTCTTC. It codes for CATSDLSKATYNEQFF.

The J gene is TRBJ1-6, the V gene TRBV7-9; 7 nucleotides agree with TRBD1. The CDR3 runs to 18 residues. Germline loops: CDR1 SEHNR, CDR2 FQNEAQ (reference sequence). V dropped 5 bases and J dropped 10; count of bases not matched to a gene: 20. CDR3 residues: CASSQGDRIGTGRSPLHF. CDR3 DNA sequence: TGTGCCAGCAGCCAGGGGGACCGGATCGGGACGGGAAGGTCACCCCTCCACTTT.

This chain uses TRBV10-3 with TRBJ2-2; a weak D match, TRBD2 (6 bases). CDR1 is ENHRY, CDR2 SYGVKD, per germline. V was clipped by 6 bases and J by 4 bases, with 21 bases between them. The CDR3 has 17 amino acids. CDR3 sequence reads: CAIRGTRGVSGTGELFF. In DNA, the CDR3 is TGTGCCATCAGGGGGACTCGCGGGGTTTCGGGCACCGGGGAGCTGTTTTTT.

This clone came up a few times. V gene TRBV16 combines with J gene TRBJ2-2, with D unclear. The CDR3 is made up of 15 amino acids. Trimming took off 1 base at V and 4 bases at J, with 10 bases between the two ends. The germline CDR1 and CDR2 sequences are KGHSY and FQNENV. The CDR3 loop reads CASSQFPGGTGELFF. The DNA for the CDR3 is TGTGCCAGCAGCCAATTCCCTGGCGGCACCGGGGAGCTGTTTTTT.